This entry describes one T cell receptor (beta chain). The antigen this receptor binds is unknown. No much larger clonotype is one base removed from it; base qualities were not supplied. This entry belongs to a study of blood T cell repertoires in COVID-19 (dated by TCRdb to the early 2020s). In the study overall: Samples covering the acute and convalescent phases of COVID-19 were provided by collaborators in the United States, Italy and Spain. The prospective study material was composed of cDNA or gDNA derived from T cells, B-cell-depleted T cells, or PBMCs. The dataset comprised deeply sampled blood TCRbeta repertoires from subjects exposed to, actively infected with, or recovered from COVID-19. The repertoires were made available in a free public database intended to serve as a resource for research on the immune response to SARS-CoV-2. The samples were drawn from two sources: the first 160 participants of the ongoing ImmuneRACE study, and 950 to 1,500 subjects contributed by 6 global collaborators. Nearly every sample came with metadata listing a de-identified subject ID, COVID-19 status, age in years and sex. Where HLA class I and class II types were available, the types were taken from metadata supplied by the sample provider, not from assay-based typing.

TCRbeta CDR3 regions were amplified from genomic DNA using the immunoSEQ Assay, a bias-controlled multiplex PCR. Under the source paper's analysis protocol: Nucleated cell counts per sample were estimated from amplification of reference gene primers within the assay. To quantify the absolute abundance of each unique TCRbeta CDR3 rearrangement, sequence reads were collapsed and filtered. For each sample, productive Simpson clonality was calculated as the square root of Simpson's diversity index across productive rearrangements. TCRdb stores this immuneACCESS table with in-frame sequences only. Part of the clones is absent; in the studies checked, under half of the shortfall reflects unresolved V genes, and no reason is known for the rest. That table is the source of V, J and clone size, and D and trimming were worked out from the DNA. For this sample the table gives 35,000 to 50,000 clones, of which roughly 83% were detected only once. The biggest ten clones account for less than 25% of the sample.

Each collaborating institution followed its own protocols to collect whole blood in K2EDTA tubes. Collaborator samples were shipped for TCRbeta analysis as frozen whole blood, isolated PBMCs, or DNA extracted from either sample type. Here is what the overall study found, with its caveats: How much clinical and demographic metadata was included differed by source and by participant, and the metadata was provided uncurated.

Sequenced: peripheral blood. The TCR comes from a human donor with acute or convalescent COVID-19. The donor label of this sample is uncertain.

For the CDR3, the sequence is CASSMAGQGNSPLHF. Read as DNA, the sequence is TGTGCCAGTAGTATGGCGGGACAGGGGAATTCACCCCTCCACTTT. The sequence links TRBV19 to TRBJ1-6; 10 nucleotides in the junction match TRBD1. CDR1 and CDR2, looked up from the germline V gene (reference sequence), are LNHDA and SQIVND. The CDR3 runs 15 residues from the cysteine to the phenylalanine. The entry retains the CDR3 DNA only, 45 bases that are in frame from base 1. Trimming removed 3 bases from V and 7 bases from J; the gene matches leave 3 bases unexplained.